A selection of T cell receptor beta chains follows, all from one sample in a study of CD8 T cells in Susac syndrome. TCRdb called the immunoSEQ multiplex PCR reads again in MiXCR, with one record for every CDR3 protein. The data hold around 140,000 distinct CDR3 sequences, with around 85% observed a single time. The sequenced sample consisted of CD8+ T cells from PBMCs. The receptor set was obtained from a human donor with multiple sclerosis. The CDR3 runs from the conserved cysteine through the conserved F or W. D genes are given only for firm matches. Size is stated for part of the rows, as once, few or many counts, or as a class when the clone is expanded.

CDR3aa: CASSLAGTDYYGYTF
CDR3nt: TGTGCCAGCAGCTTGGCCGGGACGGACTACTATGGCTACACCTTC
j_gene: TRBJ1-2
abundance: -
v_gene: TRBV11-2
d_gene: -

CDR3aa: CASSLGLAGAINEQFF
CDR3nt: TGTGCCAGCAGCTTGGGACTAGCGGGAGCTATTAATGAGCAGTTCTTC
j_gene: TRBJ2-1
abundance: -
v_gene: TRBV6-2/TRBV6-3
d_gene: TRBD2

CDR3aa: CASRGQMANTGELFF
CDR3nt: TGTGCCAGCCGGGGTCAGATGGCGAACACCGGGGAGCTGTTTTTT
j_gene: TRBJ2-2
abundance: -
v_gene: TRBV27
d_gene: -

CDR3aa: CASSLGFGAWWGYTF
CDR3nt: TGTGCCAGCAGCTTAGGATTTGGGGCGTGGTGGGGCTACACCTTC
j_gene: TRBJ1-2
abundance: -
v_gene: TRBV11-2
d_gene: -

CDR3aa: CASSAPRTGGVQETQYF
CDR3nt: TGTGCCAGCAGCGCACCAAGGACAGGGGGAGTCCAAGAGACCCAGTACTTC
j_gene: TRBJ2-5
abundance: -
v_gene: TRBV7-9
d_gene: TRBD1

CDR3aa: CASSRGDTEAFF
CDR3nt: TGTGCCAGCAGCCGGGGGGACACTGAAGCTTTCTTT
j_gene: TRBJ1-1
abundance: few
v_gene: TRBV7-9
d_gene: -

CDR3aa: CASSLRNGETQYF
CDR3nt: TGTGCCAGCAGTTTAAGAAACGGAGAGACCCAGTACTTC
j_gene: TRBJ2-5
abundance: -
v_gene: TRBV28
d_gene: -

CDR3aa: CASRNSGRALTPGSCFF
CDR3nt: -
j_gene: TRBJ2-2
abundance: -
v_gene: TRBV5-4
d_gene: -

CDR3aa: CSVNQGIGNTIYF
CDR3nt: TGCAGCGTTAACCAGGGTATTGGAAACACCATATATTTT
j_gene: TRBJ1-3
abundance: -
v_gene: TRBV29-1
d_gene: -

CDR3aa: CASSLLIGQDQPQHF
CDR3nt: TGTGCCAGCAGCCTACTGATAGGGCAGGATCAGCCCCAGCATTTT
j_gene: TRBJ1-5
abundance: once
v_gene: TRBV4-2
d_gene: -

CDR3aa: CASSLVQSVINTEAFF
CDR3nt: TGTGCCAGTAGTCTTGTACAGTCCGTGATTAACACTGAAGCTTTCTTT
j_gene: TRBJ1-1
abundance: -
v_gene: TRBV19
d_gene: -

CDR3aa: CASSLGLAGGRSYNEQFF
CDR3nt: TGTGCCAGCAGCTTGGGACTAGCGGGAGGGCGGTCCTACAATGAGCAGTTCTTC
j_gene: TRBJ2-1
abundance: -
v_gene: TRBV7-9
d_gene: TRBD2

CDR3aa: CSVESGREKTQYF
CDR3nt: TGCAGCGTTGAAAGCGGCAGGGAAAAGACCCAGTACTTC
j_gene: TRBJ2-5
abundance: -
v_gene: TRBV29-1
d_gene: -

CDR3aa: CASSRRAGTGGATGQPQHF
CDR3nt: TGTGCCAGCAGCCGAAGGGCCGGGACAGGGGGCGCGACGGGTCAGCCCCAGCATTTT
j_gene: TRBJ1-5
abundance: -
v_gene: TRBV7-2
d_gene: TRBD1

CDR3aa: CASSDALNQPQHF
CDR3nt: TGTGCCAGCAGTGACGCACTGAATCAGCCCCAGCATTTT
j_gene: TRBJ1-5
abundance: -
v_gene: TRBV6-5
d_gene: -

CDR3aa: CASSLGDAGSGNTIYF
CDR3nt: TGTGCCAGCAGCTTGGGGGACGCTGGCTCTGGAAACACCATATATTTT
j_gene: TRBJ1-3
abundance: -
v_gene: TRBV7-8
d_gene: -

CDR3aa: CASSPLGGTGELFF
CDR3nt: TGTGCCAGCAGCCCCTTGGGGGGCACCGGGGAGCTGTTTTTT
j_gene: TRBJ2-2
abundance: once
v_gene: TRBV5-4
d_gene: -

CDR3aa: CASSLGQGIGSPLHF
CDR3nt: TGTGCCAGCAGTTTGGGACAGGGTATTGGTTCACCCCTCCACTTT
j_gene: TRBJ1-6
abundance: -
v_gene: TRBV12-3/TRBV12-4
d_gene: TRBD1

CDR3aa: CATSKVLNQPQHF
CDR3nt: TGTGCCACCTCTAAGGTCCTAAATCAGCCCCAGCATTTT
j_gene: TRBJ1-5
abundance: few
v_gene: TRBV6-1
d_gene: -

CDR3aa: CASSRTGVTEQFF
CDR3nt: TGCGCCAGCAGCCGGACAGGGGTAACTGAGCAGTTCTTC
j_gene: TRBJ2-1
abundance: -
v_gene: TRBV5-1
d_gene: TRBD1

CDR3aa: CASSQEGLVQDLISTDTQYF
CDR3nt: TGCGCCAGCAGCCAAGAAGGACTAGTTCAGGACTTAATTTCCACAGATACGCAGTATTTT
j_gene: TRBJ2-3
abundance: -
v_gene: TRBV4-3
d_gene: TRBD2

CDR3aa: CASGGGGNEKLFF
CDR3nt: TGTGCCAGCGGGGGAGGGGGAAATGAAAAACTGTTTTTT
j_gene: TRBJ1-4
abundance: -
v_gene: TRBV2
d_gene: -

CDR3aa: CASSLVGGFPSSNYGYTF
CDR3nt: TGTGCCAGCAGCTTGGTCGGGGGGTTTCCTTCCTCTAACTATGGCTACACCTTC
j_gene: TRBJ1-2
abundance: -
v_gene: TRBV5-5
d_gene: -

CDR3aa: CASSQDRALLHGYTF
CDR3nt: TGCGCCAGCAGCCAAGATCGGGCCCTTTTACATGGCTACACCTTC
j_gene: TRBJ1-2
abundance: -
v_gene: TRBV4-3
d_gene: -

CDR3aa: CASSQGPTASYEQYF
CDR3nt: TGCGCCAGCAGCCAAGGACCGACAGCTTCCTACGAGCAGTACTTC
j_gene: TRBJ2-7
abundance: -
v_gene: TRBV4-1
d_gene: -

CDR3aa: CASSWDYTDTQYF
CDR3nt: TGTGCCAGCAGCTGGGACTACACAGATACGCAGTATTTT
j_gene: TRBJ2-3
abundance: -
v_gene: TRBV12-3/TRBV12-4
d_gene: TRBD2

CDR3aa: CASSATGTAFEAFF
CDR3nt: TGTGCCAGCAGCGCTACCGGGACAGCGTTTGAAGCTTTCTTT
j_gene: TRBJ1-1
abundance: -
v_gene: TRBV9
d_gene: TRBD1

CDR3aa: CASSFGGRRGRTGELFF
CDR3nt: TGTGCCAGCAGTTTTGGTGGGAGGAGGGGGCGAACCGGGGAGCTGTTTTTT
j_gene: TRBJ2-2
abundance: -
v_gene: TRBV27
d_gene: -

CDR3aa: CASSSQGETGELFF
CDR3nt: TGTGCCAGCAGTTCACAGGGGGAGACCGGGGAGCTGTTTTTT
j_gene: TRBJ2-2
abundance: -
v_gene: TRBV28
d_gene: TRBD1

CDR3aa: CASNPPGTGEDTQYF
CDR3nt: TGTGCCAGCAACCCACCTGGGACAGGGGAAGATACGCAGTATTTT
j_gene: TRBJ2-3
abundance: once
v_gene: TRBV5-6
d_gene: TRBD1

CDR3aa: CASTLFPGYDGYTF
CDR3nt: TGTGCCAGCACCCTTTTCCCAGGGTATGATGGCTACACCTTC
j_gene: TRBJ1-2
abundance: -
v_gene: TRBV27
d_gene: -

CDR3aa: CASSVTGAAYEQYF
CDR3nt: TGTGCCAGTAGTGTCACTGGTGCGGCCTACGAGCAGTACTTC
j_gene: TRBJ2-7
abundance: -
v_gene: TRBV19
d_gene: -

CDR3aa: CASRSGREQYF
CDR3nt: TGTGCCAGCAGGTCGGGTAGGGAGCAGTACTTC
j_gene: TRBJ2-7
abundance: -
v_gene: TRBV7-6
d_gene: -

CDR3aa: CAWTGAGGKETQYF
CDR3nt: TGTGCCTGGACCGGGGCTGGGGGTAAAGAGACCCAGTACTTC
j_gene: TRBJ2-5
abundance: -
v_gene: TRBV30
d_gene: -

CDR3aa: CASSRLAGNTGELFF
CDR3nt: TGTGCCAGCAGCCGACTAGCGGGAAACACCGGGGAGCTGTTTTTT
j_gene: TRBJ2-2
abundance: -
v_gene: TRBV7-3
d_gene: TRBD2